The source of this TCR beta chain is a study of cytomegalovirus exposure and HLA in healthy donors (dated by TCRdb to the late 2010s). For the study in its entirety: According to a later analysis, one platform produced both the approximately 110 validation repertoires and the roughly 660 repertoires of the first cohort. Besides the first cohort of 666 subjects, a separate validation cohort made up of 120 different subjects was used. To predict cytomegalovirus infection status, the study combined high-throughput TCR immunosequencing, statistical association of individual TCRs with disease status, and machine learning. The aim of the study was to test whether cataloging public T cell receptors could identify signatures of past pathogen exposure.

Donors formed part of the validation cohort, which comprised over a hundred subjects and was distinct from the first cohort of 670 or so subjects. Points on this clone: The antigen it binds to is not known. No much larger clone is present one base from it, and per-base qualities are unavailable.

The library was prepared using the immunoSEQ multiplex PCR assay. The published analysis was carried out like this. To diagnose cytomegalovirus status from the catalog of TCR beta chain sequences, a statistical classification framework was built. Here the immuneACCESS table is served through TCRdb, limited to in-frame sequences with V and J called. Missing clones are a known gap in these copies; in checked studies unresolved V genes cover under half, and the rest lacks a known reason. V, J and clone size derive from that table, while D and trimming were established from the DNA sequence. In all, the sample holds around 60,000 clones, and around 96% of those were seen once. Approximately 1% of the sample is taken by the ten largest. The paper as a whole reports these results and caveats: Subsequent analysis determined that TCRs grouped into clusters in the first cohort also showed a tendency toward co-occurrence across the 120 or so validation repertoires, and about 94% of cluster scores exceeded 0. A total of fewer than 200 TCR beta chains were listed by the study as associated with cytomegalovirus. A later analysis had no HLA typing for the validation cohort, so co-occurrence there was scored across all 130 or so repertoires. The authors suggested that the approach could potentially be generalized to other disease states and immunological phenotypes. Most TCR sequences were seen in very few donors, while some public TCRs were found in many individuals. In vitro tests confirmed that three of the cytomegalovirus-associated TCR beta chains recognize cytomegalovirus antigens. Cytomegalovirus status was reported to be diagnosed by the classifier with high specificity and sensitivity in both the original and validation cohorts.

The TCR was taken from a woman under 30 in good health and CMV-seronegative. The sample comprised PBMCs.

Here is the DNA: TGTGCCAGCAGCACCGTGGGGGGAGAGCAGTACTTC. Translated, this is CASSTVGGEQYF. The chain is made from TRBV28 and TRBJ2-7, with a tentative D gene TRBD2 over 6 matching bases. V is reduced by 6 bases and J by 7 bases, leaving a spacing of 13 bases between them. CDR1 and CDR2 are read off the germline V gene as MDHEN and SYDVKM. Its CDR3 holds 12 amino acids, cysteine through phenylalanine. Just CDR3 DNA is preserved here, 36 bases in frame from base 1.